A single TCR beta chain is shown here with its context. Its antigen is not identified. This may be a read error: a much more frequent sequence differs by one nucleotide. No cell sorting was done before RNA was extracted from the tissue. These data are taken from a study of tumor and adjacent non-tumor tissue in lung cancer. Study findings and constraints: Shorter survival was associated with higher TCR diversity in tumors. In normal lung, the top 100 clones were significantly more dominant than in tumor.

TCRbeta libraries were built with three rounds of nested PCR, modified from ARM-PCR. Using its own MiXCR run on the multiplex PCR reads, TCRdb lists one record per CDR3 protein. The sample shows around 200,000 distinct CDR3 sequences, 70% to 75% of them seen only once. The sample taken for sequencing was lung tumor tissue. The TCR originated in a man aged 55-75 years with non-small cell lung cancer.

The CDR3 DNA reads as TGCAGTGCTAGAGAGGCACTAACTTACAATGAGCAGTCCTTC. This translates into CSAREALTYNEQSF. This chain uses TRBV20-1 with TRBJ2-1; D not certain. Per the germline V gene, CDR1 is DFQATT and CDR2 is SNEGSKA (reference sequence). CDR3 size: 14 residues.